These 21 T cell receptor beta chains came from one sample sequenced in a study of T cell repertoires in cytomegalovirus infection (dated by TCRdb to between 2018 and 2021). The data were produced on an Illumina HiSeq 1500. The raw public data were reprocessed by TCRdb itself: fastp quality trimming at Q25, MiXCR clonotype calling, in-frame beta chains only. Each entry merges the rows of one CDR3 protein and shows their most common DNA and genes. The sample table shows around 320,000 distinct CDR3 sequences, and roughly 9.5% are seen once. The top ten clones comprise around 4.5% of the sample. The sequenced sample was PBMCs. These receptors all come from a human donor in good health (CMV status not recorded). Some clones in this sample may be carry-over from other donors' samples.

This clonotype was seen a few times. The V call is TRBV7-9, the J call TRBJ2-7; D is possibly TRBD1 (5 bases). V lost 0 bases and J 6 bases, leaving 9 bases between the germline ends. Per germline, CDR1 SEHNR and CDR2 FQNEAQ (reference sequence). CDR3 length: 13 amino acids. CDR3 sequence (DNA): TGTGCCAGCAGCTTAGCCCAGGGCTCCGAGCAGTACTTC. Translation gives CASSLAQGSEQYF.

CDR3 residues: CASSQGYGGRGYEQYF. CDR3 nucleotides: TGTGCCAGCAGCCAAGGATACGGCGGGAGAGGATACGAGCAGTACTTC. This sequence joins TRBV3-1 and TRBJ2-7; 7 positions match TRBD2. Trimming removed 1 base from V and 4 bases from J; junction bases left unmatched: 10. The germline V gene encodes CDR1 LGHDT and CDR2 YNNKEL (reference sequence). This CDR3 has 16 residues.

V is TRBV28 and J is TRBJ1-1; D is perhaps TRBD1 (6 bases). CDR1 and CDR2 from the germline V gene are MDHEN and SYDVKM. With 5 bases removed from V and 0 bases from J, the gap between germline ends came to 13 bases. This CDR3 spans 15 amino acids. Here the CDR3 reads CASSVYRVVNTEAFF. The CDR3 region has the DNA TGTGCCAGCAGTGTTTACAGGGTCGTGAACACTGAAGCTTTCTTT. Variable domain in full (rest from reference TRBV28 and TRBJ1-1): DVKVTQSSRYLVKRTGEKVFLECVQDMDHENMFWYRQDPGLGLRLIYFSYDVKMKEKGDIPEGYSVSREKKERFSLILESASTNQTSMYLCASSVYRVVNTEAFFGQGTRLTVV.

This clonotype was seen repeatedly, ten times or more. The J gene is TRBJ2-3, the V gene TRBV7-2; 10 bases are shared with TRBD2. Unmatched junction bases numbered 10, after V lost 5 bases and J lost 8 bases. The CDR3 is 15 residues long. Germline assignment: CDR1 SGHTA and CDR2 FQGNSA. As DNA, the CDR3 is TGTGCCAGCAGCGCCGCGGGTAGCGGGGGGCGTACGCAGTATTTT. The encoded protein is CASSAAGSGGRTQYF.

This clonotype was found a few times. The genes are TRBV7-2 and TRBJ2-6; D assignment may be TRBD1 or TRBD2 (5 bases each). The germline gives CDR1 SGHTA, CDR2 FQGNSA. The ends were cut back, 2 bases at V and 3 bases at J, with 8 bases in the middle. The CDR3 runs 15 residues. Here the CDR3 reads CASSLKGSGANVLTF. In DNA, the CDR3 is TGTGCCAGCAGCTTAAAGGGGAGTGGGGCCAACGTCCTGACTTTC. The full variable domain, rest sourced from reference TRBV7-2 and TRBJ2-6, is GAGVSQSPSNKVTEKGKDVELRCDPISGHTALYWYRQSLGQGLEFLIYFQGNSAPDKSGLPSDRFSAERTGGSVSTLTIQRTQQEDSAVYLCASSLKGSGANVLTFGAGSRLTVL.

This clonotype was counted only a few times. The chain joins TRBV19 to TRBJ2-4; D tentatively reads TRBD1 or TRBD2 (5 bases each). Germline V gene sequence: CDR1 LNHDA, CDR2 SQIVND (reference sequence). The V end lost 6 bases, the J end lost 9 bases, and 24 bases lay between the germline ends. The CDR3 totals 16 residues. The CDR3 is CASRSIPGPSGGIQYF. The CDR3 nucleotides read TGTGCCAGTAGATCAATTCCGGGACCCTCTGGGGGCATTCAGTACTTC.

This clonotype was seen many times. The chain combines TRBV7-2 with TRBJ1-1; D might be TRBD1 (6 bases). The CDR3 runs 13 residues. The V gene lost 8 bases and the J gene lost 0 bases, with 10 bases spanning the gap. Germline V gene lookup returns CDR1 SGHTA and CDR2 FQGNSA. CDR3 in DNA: TGTGCCAGCTCCGGGGACATGAACACTGAAGCTTTCTTT. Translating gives CASSGDMNTEAFF.

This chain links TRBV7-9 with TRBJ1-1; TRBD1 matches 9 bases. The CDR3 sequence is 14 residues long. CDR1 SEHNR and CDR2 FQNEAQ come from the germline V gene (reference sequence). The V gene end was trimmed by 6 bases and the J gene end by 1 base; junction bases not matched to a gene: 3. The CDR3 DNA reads TGTGCCAGCAGGGGACAGGGACCGAACACTGAAGCTTTCTTT. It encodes CASRGQGPNTEAFF.

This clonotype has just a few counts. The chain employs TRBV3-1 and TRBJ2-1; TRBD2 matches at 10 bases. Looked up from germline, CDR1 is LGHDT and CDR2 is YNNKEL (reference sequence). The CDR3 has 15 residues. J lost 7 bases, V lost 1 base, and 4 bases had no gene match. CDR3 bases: TGTGCCAGCAGCCAAGGGGGTAGCGGGAGGAATGAGCAGTTCTTC. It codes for CASSQGGSGRNEQFF.

CDR3 nucleotide sequence: TGTGCCAGCAGTTTAGGTCAGGGGATAGGCGAAAAACTGTTTTTT. This gives the protein CASSLGQGIGEKLFF. The chain is built from TRBV12-3 or TRBV12-4 and TRBJ1-4; maybe TRBD1 (6 bases). The length of the CDR3 is 15 residues. V gave up 1 base and J gave up 8 bases, with 14 bases separating them.

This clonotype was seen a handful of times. The CDR3 nucleotides are TGTGCCAGCAGTTATACGTCCCACTATGGCTACACCTTC. Its protein product is CASSYTSHYGYTF. The chain recombines TRBV6-6 with TRBJ1-2; D is ambiguous. Germline V CDR1 and CDR2: MNHNY, SVGAGI (reference sequence). The CDR3 spans 13 residues. V lost 3 bases and J lost 3, with 8 bases in between.

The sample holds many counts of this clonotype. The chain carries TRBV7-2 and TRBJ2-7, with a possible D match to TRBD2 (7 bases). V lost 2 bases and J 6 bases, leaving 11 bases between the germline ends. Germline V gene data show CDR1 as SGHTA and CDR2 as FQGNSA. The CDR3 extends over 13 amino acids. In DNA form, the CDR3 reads TGTGCCAGCAGCTTACCAGGGGAGGGCGAGCAGTACTTC. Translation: CASSLPGEGEQYF.

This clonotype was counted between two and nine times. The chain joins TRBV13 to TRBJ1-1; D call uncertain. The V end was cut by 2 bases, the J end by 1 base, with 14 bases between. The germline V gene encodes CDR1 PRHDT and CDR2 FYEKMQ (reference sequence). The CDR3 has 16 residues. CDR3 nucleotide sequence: TGTGCCAGCAGCTTACCGGACGGGTGGTCGAACACTGAAGCTTTCTTT. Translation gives CASSLPDGWSNTEAFF.

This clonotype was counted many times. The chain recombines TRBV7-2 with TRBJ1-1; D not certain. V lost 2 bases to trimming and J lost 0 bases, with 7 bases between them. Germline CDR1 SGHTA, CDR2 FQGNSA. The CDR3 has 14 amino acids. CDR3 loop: CASSLLILNTEAFF. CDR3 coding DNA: TGTGCCAGCAGCTTATTGATCTTGAACACTGAAGCTTTCTTT.

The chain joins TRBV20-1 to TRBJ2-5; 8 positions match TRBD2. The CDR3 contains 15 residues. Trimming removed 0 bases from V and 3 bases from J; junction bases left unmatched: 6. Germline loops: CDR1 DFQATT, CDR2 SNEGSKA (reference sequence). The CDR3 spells CSARDPGGRKETQYF. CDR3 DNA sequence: TGCAGTGCTAGAGATCCGGGGGGGCGAAAAGAGACCCAGTACTTC.

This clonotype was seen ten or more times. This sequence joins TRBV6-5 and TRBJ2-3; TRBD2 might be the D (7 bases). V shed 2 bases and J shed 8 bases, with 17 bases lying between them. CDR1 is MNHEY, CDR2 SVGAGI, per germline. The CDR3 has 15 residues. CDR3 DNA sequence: TGTGCCAGCAGTTACGAGGGGAGGGGGGGAGGTACGCAGTATTTT. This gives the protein CASSYEGRGGGTQYF.

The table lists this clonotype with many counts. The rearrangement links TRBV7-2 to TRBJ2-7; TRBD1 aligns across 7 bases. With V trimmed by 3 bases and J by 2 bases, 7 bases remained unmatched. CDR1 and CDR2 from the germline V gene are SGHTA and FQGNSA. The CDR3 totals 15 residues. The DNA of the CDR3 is TGTGCCAGCAGCTTTCGACAGGGAATCACCTACGAGCAGTACTTC. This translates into CASSFRQGITYEQYF. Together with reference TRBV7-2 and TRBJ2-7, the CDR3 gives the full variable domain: GAGVSQSPSNKVTEKGKDVELRCDPISGHTALYWYRQSLGQGLEFLIYFQGNSAPDKSGLPSDRFSAERTGGSVSTLTIQRTQQEDSAVYLCASSFRQGITYEQYFGPGTRLTVT.

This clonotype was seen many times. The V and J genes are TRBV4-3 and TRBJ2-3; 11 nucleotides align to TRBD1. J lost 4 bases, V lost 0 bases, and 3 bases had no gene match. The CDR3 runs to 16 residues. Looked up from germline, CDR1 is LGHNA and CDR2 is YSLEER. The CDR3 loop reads CASSQDPGQGADTQYF. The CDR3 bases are TGCGCCAGCAGCCAAGATCCGGGACAGGGGGCAGATACGCAGTATTTT.

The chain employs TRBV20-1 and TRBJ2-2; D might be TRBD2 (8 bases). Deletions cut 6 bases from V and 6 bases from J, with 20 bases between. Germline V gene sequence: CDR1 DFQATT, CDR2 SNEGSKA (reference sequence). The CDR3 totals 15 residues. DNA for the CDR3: TGCAGTGCAAAGGGGGCCGGGAGGGCCGCCGGGGAGCTGTTTTTT. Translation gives CSAKGAGRAAGELFF.

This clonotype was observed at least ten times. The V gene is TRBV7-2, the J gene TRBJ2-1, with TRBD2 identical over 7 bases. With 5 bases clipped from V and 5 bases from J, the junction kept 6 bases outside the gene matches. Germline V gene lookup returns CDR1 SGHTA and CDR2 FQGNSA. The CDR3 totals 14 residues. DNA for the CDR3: TGTGCCAGCAGCCCCCAGCGGGAAAACAATGAGCAGTTCTTC. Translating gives CASSPQRENNEQFF.

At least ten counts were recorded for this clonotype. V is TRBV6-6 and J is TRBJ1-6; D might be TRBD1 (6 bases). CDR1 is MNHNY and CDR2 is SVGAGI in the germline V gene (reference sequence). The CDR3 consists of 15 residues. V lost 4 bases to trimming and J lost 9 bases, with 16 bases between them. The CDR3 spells CASSSVTGRSSPLHF. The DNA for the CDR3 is TGTGCCAGCAGTTCCGTGACAGGCCGTTCTTCACCCCTCCACTTT.